Included here is one T cell receptor (beta chain) sequence, with context. The CDR3 end lies 3 residues beyond the end of the read and is filled in from the germline J gene. This CDR3 comprises 17 residues. Trimming stripped 3 bases from V and 1 base from J, with 18 bases between. Sequenced by immunoSEQ multiplex PCR; TCRdb stores in-frame clones only, minus some. Its listing shows tens of thousands of clones. The data derive from a study of T cells in women clearing cervical HPV infection. Sequenced material: blood buffy coat. The sequence came from a woman aged 18 to 75 with a cervical HPV16 infection that either progressed to CIN3+ or cleared (not recorded which). The chain couples TRBV12-3 or TRBV12-4 to TRBJ1-2, with D unresolved. The sequenced CDR3 bases are TGTGCCAGCAGTTTCTGGGTTCTTGGCGGAGGTAACTATGGC. Residues: CASSFWVLGGGNYG. The complete CDR3 reads CASSFWVLGGGNYGYTF.